Listed below are T cell receptor beta chains from one sample, sequenced in a study of blood T cell repertoires in COVID-19. The method was immunoSEQ multiplex PCR; TCRdb's version includes in-frame clones alone and lacks a portion of them. Among more than 200,000 clones listed, about four fifths were seen once. The sequencing sample was made of peripheral blood. The receptors were sampled from a man older than 75 with acute or convalescent COVID-19. Both conserved end residues are part of each CDR3. Fields, in order: V gene, J gene, D gene, clone size, CDR3 protein, CDR3 DNA. The D gene is left open where the match is weak. Size is stated for part of the rows, as once, few or many counts, or as a class when the clone is expanded.

>TRBV3-1/TRBV3-2|TRBJ1-1|-|-
CASSQGQGTPGAFF
TGTGCCAGCAGCCAAGGACAAGGCACCCCCGGCGCTTTCTTT
>TRBV10-3|TRBJ1-3|-|-
CAISSPSGNTIYF
TGTGCCATCAGTTCTCCCTCTGGAAACACCATATATTTT
>TRBV2|TRBJ2-7|-|-
CAGALGPAEQYF
TGTGCCGGGGCCTTGGGGCCCGCCGAGCAGTACTTC
>TRBV4-1|TRBJ1-6|TRBD1|few
CASSQTFPTGYNSPLHF
TGCGCCAGCAGCCAAACCTTCCCGACAGGGTATAATTCACCCCTCCACTTT
>TRBV5-1|TRBJ2-7|TRBD2|-
CASSLGTSGRNEQYF
TGCGCCAGCAGCCTCGGGACTAGCGGGAGGAACGAGCAGTACTTC
>TRBV18|TRBJ1-1|-|-
CASSPNGGGTEAFF
TGTGCCAGCTCACCAAACGGGGGGGGCACTGAAGCTTTCTTT
>TRBV5-1|TRBJ1-2|TRBD1|once
CASSLVTGGDYGYTF
TGCGCCAGCAGCTTGGTAACAGGGGGCGACTATGGCTACACCTTC
>TRBV5-4|TRBJ2-2|TRBD2|-
CASSSVGGPSGELFF
TGTGCCAGCAGTTCAGTGGGAGGGCCCTCCGGGGAGCTGTTTTTT
>TRBV5-3|TRBJ2-3|-|-
CARSLLSWPSTDTQYF
TGTGCCAGAAGCTTGTTGTCTTGGCCCAGCACAGATACGCAGTATTTT
>TRBV7-8|TRBJ1-4|TRBD1|-
CASSFWTGTNEKLFF
TGTGCCAGCAGCTTTTGGACAGGTACCAATGAAAAACTGTTTTTT
>TRBV18|TRBJ2-3|-|-
CASSPPGGRADTQYF
TGTGCCAGCTCACCACCGGGGGGTAGGGCAGATACGCAGTATTTT
>TRBV6-6|TRBJ1-5|TRBD1|few
CASSYSMTGGNQPQHF
TGTGCCAGCAGTTACTCGATGACAGGGGGGAATCAGCCCCAGCATTTT
>TRBV3-1/TRBV3-2|TRBJ1-1|TRBD1|-
CASSPRTGGEAEAFF
TGTGCCAGCAGCCCACGGACAGGCGGTGAGGCTGAAGCTTTCTTT
>TRBV5-1|TRBJ1-1|-|few
CASSFGDRSFWSTEAFF
TGCGCCAGCAGCTTTGGAGACAGGTCCTTCTGGAGCACTGAAGCTTTCTTT
>TRBV7-7|TRBJ1-3|TRBD1|-
CASSPSSLGTGGTIYF
TGTGCCAGCAGCCCCTCGTCCCTCGGGACAGGAGGCACCATATATTTT
>TRBV30|TRBJ1-2|-|many
CAWRGLWSYGYTF
TGTGCCTGGAGGGGGCTCTGGAGCTATGGCTACACCTTC
>TRBV28|TRBJ2-7|TRBD1|-
CASGRTGYEQYF
TGTGCCAGCGGACGGACAGGCTACGAGCAGTACTTC
>TRBV19|TRBJ1-1|-|-
CASSIPRHLNTEAFF
TGTGCCAGTAGTATCCCGAGACACCTAAACACTGAAGCTTTCTTT
>TRBV6-1|TRBJ2-1|-|-
CASSERREPRRHLYNEQFF
TGTGCCAGCAGTGAGAGACGGGAGCCGAGGAGGCATCTCTACAATGAGCAGTTCTTC
>TRBV6-4|TRBJ2-3|TRBD2|-
CASGAGHTDTQYF
TGTGCCAGCGGAGCGGGGCACACAGATACGCAGTATTTT
>TRBV9|TRBJ2-3|-|-
CASSVAPGETDTQYF
TGTGCCAGCAGCGTAGCCCCGGGAGAGACAGATACGCAGTATTTT
>TRBV19|TRBJ2-4|TRBD2|-
CASSMGGSGGAGAKNIQYF
TGTGCCAGTAGTATGGGTGGTAGCGGGGGAGCGGGGGCCAAAAACATTCAGTACTTC
>TRBV7-9|TRBJ2-7|TRBD2|many
CASSLGIAGAGPREQYF
TGTGCCAGCAGCTTAGGAATAGCGGGAGCGGGGCCTAGAGAGCAGTACTTC
>TRBV5-8|TRBJ1-2|TRBD1|-
CASSLALTGGDYGYTF
TGTGCCAGCAGCTTGGCCTTGACAGGGGGGGACTATGGCTACACCTTC
>TRBV28|TRBJ1-6|TRBD1|-
CASSLRTGEHSPLHF
TGTGCCAGCAGTTTACGGACAGGGGAACATTCACCCCTCCACTTT
>TRBV10-3|TRBJ2-3|TRBD2|-
CAVGLAGVTSTDTQYF
TGTGCCGTGGGACTAGCGGGAGTTACGAGCACAGATACGCAGTATTTT
>TRBV7-9|TRBJ2-7|-|-
CANSPLSQNEQYF
TGTGCCAACAGCCCTCTTAGCCAGAACGAGCAGTACTTC
>TRBV5-5|TRBJ2-7|-|-
CASSLQGDYEQYF
TGTGCCAGCAGCTTACAGGGCGACTACGAGCAGTACTTC
>TRBV6-1|TRBJ2-3|TRBD2|-
CASSEPGTSDTQYF
TGTGCCAGCAGTGAACCGGGGACTAGCGATACGCAGTATTTT
>TRBV9|TRBJ2-7|-|-
CASSGQAPGGEQYF
TGTGCCAGCAGTGGACAGGCGCCAGGAGGGGAGCAGTACTTC
>TRBV5-1|TRBJ2-3|TRBD1|-
CASSHGQGRPTDTQYF
TGCGCCAGCAGCCACGGACAGGGCCGACCCACAGATACGCAGTATTTT
>TRBV23-1|TRBJ1-6|-|-
CASSQSIGSSYNSPLHF
TGCGCCAGCAGTCAATCGATCGGGAGCTCCTATAATTCACCCCTCCACTTT
>TRBV2|TRBJ1-2|-|-
CASSEAQGPYGYTF
TGTGCCAGCAGTGAAGCGCAGGGGCCTTATGGCTACACCTTC
>TRBV6-5|TRBJ2-7|TRBD1|once
CASSWGQSSYEQYF
TGTGCCAGCAGTTGGGGACAGAGCTCCTACGAGCAGTACTTC
>TRBV24-1|TRBJ1-2|-|many
CATSDGSRGYTF
TGTGCCACCAGTGATGGCAGCCGAGGGTACACCTTC
>TRBV6-5|TRBJ1-5|-|-
CASSGQTNQPQHF
TGTGCCAGCAGCGGACAGACTAATCAGCCCCAGCATTTT
>TRBV18|TRBJ1-5|-|once
CASSPGPRDGGQPQHF
TGTGCCAGCTCACCAGGACCCAGGGATGGGGGGCAGCCCCAGCATTTT
>TRBV7-3|TRBJ1-1|-|-
CASSSGPDREAFF
TGTGCCAGCAGCTCGGGACCGGACAGAGAAGCTTTCTTT
>TRBV5-1|TRBJ2-5|-|-
CASSLGGRVVGETQYF
TGCGCCAGCAGCTTGGGGGGCAGAGTAGTTGGAGAGACCCAGTACTTC
>TRBV24-1|TRBJ1-1|-|-
CATSDGGAGRTEAFF
TGTGCCACCAGTGATGGCGGGGCGGGGCGCACTGAAGCTTTCTTT
>TRBV24-1|TRBJ2-3|-|-
CATSAEVERRGQYF
TGTGCCACCAGTGCCGAGGTGGAGCGTAGGGGGCAGTATTTT
>TRBV27|TRBJ2-7|TRBD1|-
CASSLGTGGEQYF
TGTGCCAGCAGTCTTGGGACAGGCGGCGAGCAGTACTTC
>TRBV19|TRBJ1-5|-|-
CASTPRTFYSNQPQHF
TGTGCCAGTACCCCACGGACATTCTATAGCAATCAGCCCCAGCATTTT
>TRBV10-2|TRBJ2-7|-|-
CASSGQRVSYEQYF
TGCGCCAGCAGCGGACAGAGAGTCTCCTACGAGCAGTACTTC
>TRBV5-1|TRBJ1-1|-|-
CASSSPGGNTEAFF
TGCGCCAGCAGCTCGCCGGGGGGTAACACTGAAGCTTTCTTT
>TRBV6-5|TRBJ1-3|-|-
CASSYSKGGSGNTIYF
TGTGCCAGCAGTTACTCTAAGGGAGGCTCTGGAAACACCATATATTTT
>TRBV5-1|TRBJ1-2|TRBD1|-
CASSPDRSDGYTF
TGCGCCAGCAGCCCGGACAGGTCCGATGGCTACACCTTC
>TRBV7-8|TRBJ1-1|TRBD1|-
CASSPRDRGLGGTEAFF
TGTGCCAGCAGCCCAAGGGACAGGGGGCTGGGGGGCACTGAAGCTTTCTTT
>TRBV7-9|TRBJ1-6|TRBD1|-
CASSTGVGNSPLHF
TGTGCCAGCAGCACAGGGGTAGGGAATTCACCCCTCCACTTT
>TRBV10-3|TRBJ2-7|TRBD2|-
CAISDREVSEQYF
TGTGCCATCAGTGACCGGGAGGTCTCCGAGCAGTACTTC